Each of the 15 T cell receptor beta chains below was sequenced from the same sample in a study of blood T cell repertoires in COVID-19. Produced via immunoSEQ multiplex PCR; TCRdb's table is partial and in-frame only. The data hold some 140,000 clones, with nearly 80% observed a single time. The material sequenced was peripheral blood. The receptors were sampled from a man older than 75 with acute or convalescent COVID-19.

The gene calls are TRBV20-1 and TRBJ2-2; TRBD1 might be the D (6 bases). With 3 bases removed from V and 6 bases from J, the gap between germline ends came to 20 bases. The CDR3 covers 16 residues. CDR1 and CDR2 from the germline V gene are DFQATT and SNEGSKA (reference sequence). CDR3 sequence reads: CSASGRGSLNAGELFF. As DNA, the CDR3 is TGCAGTGCTAGTGGCAGGGGATCTCTAAATGCCGGGGAGCTGTTTTTT.

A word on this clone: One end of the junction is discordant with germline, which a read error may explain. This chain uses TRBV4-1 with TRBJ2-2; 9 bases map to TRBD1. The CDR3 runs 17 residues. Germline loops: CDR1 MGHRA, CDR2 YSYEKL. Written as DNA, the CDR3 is TGCGCCAGCAGCCGAGAGACCGGGACAGGGAACGCCGGGGAGCTGTTTTTT. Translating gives CASSRETGTGNAGELFF.

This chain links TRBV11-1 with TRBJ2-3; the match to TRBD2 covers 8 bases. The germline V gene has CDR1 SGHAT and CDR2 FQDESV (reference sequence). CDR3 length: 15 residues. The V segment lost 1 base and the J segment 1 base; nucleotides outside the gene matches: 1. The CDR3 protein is CASSLGRGGTDTQYF. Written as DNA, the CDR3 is TGTGCCAGCAGCTTAGGGCGGGGGGGCACAGATACGCAGTATTTT.

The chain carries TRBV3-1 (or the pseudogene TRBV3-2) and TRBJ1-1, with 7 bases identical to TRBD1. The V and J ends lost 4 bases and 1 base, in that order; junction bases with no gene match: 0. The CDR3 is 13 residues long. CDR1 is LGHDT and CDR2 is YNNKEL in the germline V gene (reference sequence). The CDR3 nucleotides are TGTGCCAGCAGCCGACAGGGGAACACTGAAGCTTTCTTT. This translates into CASSRQGNTEAFF.

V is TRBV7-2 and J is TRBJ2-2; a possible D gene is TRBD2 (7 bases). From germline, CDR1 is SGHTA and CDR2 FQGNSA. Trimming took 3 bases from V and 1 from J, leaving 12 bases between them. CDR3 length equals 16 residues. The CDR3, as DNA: TGTGCCAGCAGCTTCGGGGAGGGGGTGAACACCGGGGAGCTGTTTTTT. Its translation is CASSFGEGVNTGELFF.

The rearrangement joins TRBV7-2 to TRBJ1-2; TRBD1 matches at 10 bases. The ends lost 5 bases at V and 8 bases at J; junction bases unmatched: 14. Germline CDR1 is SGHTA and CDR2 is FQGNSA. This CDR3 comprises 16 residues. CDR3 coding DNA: TGTGCCAGCAGCACCGGGACAGGGGATTGGGGTGGAGGCTACACCTTC. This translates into CASSTGTGDWGGGYTF.

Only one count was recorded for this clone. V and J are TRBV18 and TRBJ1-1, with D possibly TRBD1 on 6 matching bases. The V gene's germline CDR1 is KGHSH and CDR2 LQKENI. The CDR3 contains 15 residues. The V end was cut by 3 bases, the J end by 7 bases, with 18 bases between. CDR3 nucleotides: TGTGCCAGCTCACCCCGGGAGGCTGGGGGCGGTGAAGCTTTCTTT. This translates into CASSPREAGGGEAFF.

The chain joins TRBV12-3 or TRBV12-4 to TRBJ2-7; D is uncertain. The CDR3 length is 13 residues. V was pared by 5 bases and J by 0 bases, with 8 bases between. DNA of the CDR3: TGTGCCAGCAGTGGTGCAGTCTCCTACGAGCAGTACTTC. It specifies CASSGAVSYEQYF.

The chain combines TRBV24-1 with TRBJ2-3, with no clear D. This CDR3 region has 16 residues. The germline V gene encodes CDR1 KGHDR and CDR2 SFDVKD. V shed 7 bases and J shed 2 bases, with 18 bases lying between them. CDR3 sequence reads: CATRSRSGLNTDTQYF. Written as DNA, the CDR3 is TGTGCCACCAGATCTCGATCCGGGTTAAACACAGATACGCAGTATTTT.

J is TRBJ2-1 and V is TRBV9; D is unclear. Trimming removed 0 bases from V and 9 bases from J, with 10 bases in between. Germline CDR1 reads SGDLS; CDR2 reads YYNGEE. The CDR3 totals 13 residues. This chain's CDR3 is CASSVVEFGEQFF. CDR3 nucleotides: TGTGCCAGCAGCGTAGTAGAGTTCGGTGAGCAGTTCTTC.

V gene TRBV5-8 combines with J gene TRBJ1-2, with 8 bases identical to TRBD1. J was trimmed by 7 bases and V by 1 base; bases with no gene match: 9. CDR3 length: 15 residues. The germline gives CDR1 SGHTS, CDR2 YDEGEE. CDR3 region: CASSLRAGGRSGYTF. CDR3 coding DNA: TGTGCCAGCAGCTTGCGGGCAGGGGGCCGAAGTGGCTACACCTTC.

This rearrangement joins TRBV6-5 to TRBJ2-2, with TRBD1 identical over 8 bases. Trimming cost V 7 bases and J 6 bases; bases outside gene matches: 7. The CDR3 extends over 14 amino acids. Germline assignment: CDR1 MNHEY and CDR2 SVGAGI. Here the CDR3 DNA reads TGTGCCAGCAATAACCAGGGGGCGGCCGGGGAGCTGTTTTTT. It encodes CASNNQGAAGELFF.

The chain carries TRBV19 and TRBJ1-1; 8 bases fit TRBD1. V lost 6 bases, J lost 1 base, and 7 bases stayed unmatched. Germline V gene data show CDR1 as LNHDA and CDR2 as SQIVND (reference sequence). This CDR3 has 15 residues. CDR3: CASSPGTGGNTEAFF. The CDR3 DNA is TGTGCCAGTAGCCCAGGGACAGGAGGGAACACTGAAGCTTTCTTT.

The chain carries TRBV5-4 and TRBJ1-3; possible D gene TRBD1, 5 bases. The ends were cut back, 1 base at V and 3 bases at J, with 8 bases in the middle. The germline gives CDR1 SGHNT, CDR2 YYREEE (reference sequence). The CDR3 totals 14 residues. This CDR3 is CASSLSQGGNTIYF. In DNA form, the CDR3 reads TGTGCCAGCAGCTTGTCGCAGGGTGGAAACACCATATATTTT.

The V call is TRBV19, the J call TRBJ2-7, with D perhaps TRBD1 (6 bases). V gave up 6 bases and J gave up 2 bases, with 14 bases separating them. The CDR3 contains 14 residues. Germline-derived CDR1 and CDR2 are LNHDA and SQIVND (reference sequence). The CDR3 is CASRETGTTYEQYF. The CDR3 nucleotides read TGTGCCAGTAGGGAGACAGGAACGACCTACGAGCAGTACTTC.